This entry describes one T cell receptor beta chain. What antigen it recognizes has not been identified. Base-call qualities are not available, and no considerably larger clone is one nucleotide away. The data were taken from a study of graft-versus-host responses after intestinal transplantation (dated by TCRdb to the early 2020s). Study-wide context: The transplants that recipients got were multivisceral, liver-intestinal, or isolated intestinal. Every recipient was given anti-thymocyte globulin induction, then maintenance tacrolimus and steroids for around three years. Graft-versus-host and host-versus-graft alloreactive T cell clones were tracked in the graft, circulation and bone marrow after intestinal transplantation using bulk TCR-beta CDR3 sequencing. Alloreactive clones were identified by sequencing pre-transplant mixed lymphocyte reaction products and comparing them with unstimulated pre-transplant donor and recipient T cells. The cohort enrolled about 23 intestinal transplant recipients, one of whom was a retransplant, and a few patients without pretransplant specimens were excluded. Donor T cell macrochimerism was defined as a peak of at least 4% donor T cells among recipient peripheral blood mononuclear cells. Samples from a few later patients were sequenced in-house on an Illumina MiSeq with MiXCR processing rather than by the commercial service. The research as a whole found: Patients with donor T cell macrochimerism had high GvH to HvG T cell clonal ratios in their allografts. GvH clones turned up in recipient bone marrow, with some appearing earlier in ileal mucosa or blood, a pattern consistent with an intestinal mucosal origin. Early after transplant, peak levels of circulating GvH clones were found to be associated with declines in HvG clones. The relatively low number and heterogeneity of intestinal transplant patients limited the conclusions.

The CDR3 numbers 14 residues from cysteine through phenylalanine. Only the CDR3 portion is preserved as DNA: 42 bases, with reading frame beginning at the first base. V was cut back by 5 bases and J by 2 bases, leaving a gap of 13 bases between them. The germline V gene sets CDR1 to SGHVS and CDR2 to FNYEAQ. Library preparation was by the immunoSEQ multiplex PCR assay. For most patients, genomic DNA was subjected to high-throughput TCR-beta CDR3 sequencing by Adaptive Biotechnologies. On the study's bioinformatics: Adaptive's ImmunoSEQ software was the source of the TCR sequencing data for 15 to 20 patients, while a few other patients were processed with MiXCR and VDJtools. CDR3 nucleotide sequences shared between donor and recipient were removed because their origin could not be assigned. To count as alloreactive, a clone needed at least 2-fold expansion over unstimulated cells and a minimum CFSE-low frequency of 0.002% (template counts) or 0.001% (read counts). Clones were considered mappable if detected in sequenced pre-transplant spleen, lymph node, or MLR CFSE-low populations of the donor or recipient. Cumulative frequency of alloreactive clones was calculated as a percentage of all sequences weighted by copy number. The source is immuneACCESS, and TCRdb retained only in-frame sequences with V and J called. Part of the clones is not carried over; for the studies checked, unresolved V genes explain less than half of this, and the remainder is unexplained. V and J calls and clone size are given by that table; D and trimming were obtained from the DNA. For this sample there are roughly 60,000 clones; approximately 89% appear just once. The biggest ten clones account for approximately 2.9% of the sample.

In the first month after transplant, blood samples were collected up to 4 times, and after that at least monthly when available. This TCR derives from a human patient who received an intestinal transplant, so some T cells may come from the graft donor. The material sequenced was PBMCs, taken 118 to 130 days after intestinal transplantation. The V gene is TRBV7-6 and the J gene is TRBJ2-7, with the D gene tentatively TRBD1 or TRBD2, based on 5 matching bases in each. The sequenced DNA: TGTGCCAGCAGCGCTCCGGGGCAGGCCTACGAGCAGTACTTC. Protein translation: CASSAPGQAYEQYF.